A selection of T cell receptor beta chains follows, all from one sample in a study of sequential checkpoint blockade in melanoma. Repertoires were generated with immunoSEQ multiplex PCR, while TCRdb's copy carries only in-frame clones and drops some. The data show around 2,500 clones, with 26% seen just once and more than 15% held by the top ten. The input for sequencing was tumor tissue (inferred from file names), taken from a patient given nivolumab and ipilimumab in sequence. These receptors originate from a human donor with melanoma. CDR3s include the opening cysteine and the closing phenylalanine or tryptophan. D genes are given only for firm matches. Not every row has a clone size; where given, it reads once, few, many or a size class.

J gene | clone size | V gene | D gene | CDR3 DNA | CDR3 protein
TRBJ2-6 | . | TRBV6-4 | . | TGTGCCAACCCAAGTAGGGGCACTGGGGCCAACGTCCTGACTTTC | CANPSRGTGANVLTF
TRBJ2-1 | few | TRBV10-3 | TRBD2 | TGTGCCATCAATCCCGGGGAGGGGCGCCCGAATGAGCAGTTCTTC | CAINPGEGRPNEQFF
TRBJ1-2 | . | TRBV1 | . | TGCGCCAGCAGCCAAGATCACCGCGGTGTGGGGTACTATGGCTACACCTTC | CASSQDHRGVGYYGYTF
TRBJ2-1 | large | TRBV6-8 | TRBD2 | TGTGCCAGCAGTTACGACACGGGACTAGCTCACAATGAGCAGTTCTTC | CASSYDTGLAHNEQFF
TRBJ2-7 | . | TRBV18 | . | TGTGCCAGCTCACCACCAGGGACCTACGAGCAGTACTTC | CASSPPGTYEQYF
TRBJ1-2 | . | TRBV6-8 | TRBD1 | TGTGCCATCAGGATGGGCGACAGGGACTATGGCTACACCTTC | CAIRMGDRDYGYTF
TRBJ1-5 | few | TRBV30 | TRBD1 | TGTGCCTGGAGTCCTAACAGGGGTCGCCAGCCCCAGCATTTT | CAWSPNRGRQPQHF
TRBJ1-5 | . | TRBV30 | . | TGTGCCTGGAGTCGCGATAGCAATCAGCCCCAGCATTTT | CAWSRDSNQPQHF
TRBJ2-2 | few | TRBV11-3 | . | TGTGCCAGCAGCTTAGGGGCAGGGACCGGGGAGCTGTTTTTT | CASSLGAGTGELFF
TRBJ1-1 | once | TRBV19 | . | TGTGCCAGTAGTATGGCAGTGAACACTGAAGCTTTCTTT | CASSMAVNTEAFF
TRBJ2-7 | medium-sized | TRBV6-8 | . | TGTGCCAGCAGTTACGGGGAAAGCTCCTACGAGCAGTACTTC | CASSYGESSYEQYF
TRBJ2-5 | . | TRBV6-8 | . | TGTGCCAGCGGGAGAGTACGGACCCCCCAAGAGACCCAGTACTTC | CASGRVRTPQETQYF
TRBJ2-5 | . | TRBV19 | TRBD2 | TGTGCCAGTAGTATAGGACTAGCTCGTGGAGAGACCCAGTACTTC | CASSIGLARGETQYF
TRBJ1-5 | few | TRBV28 | . | TGTGCCAGCACGACACTGCGGGGTCCCCAGCATTTT | CASTTLRGPQHF
TRBJ1-1 | . | TRBV18 | TRBD1 | TGTGCCAGCTCACCTGGGACAGACAACACTGAAGCTTTCTTT | CASSPGTDNTEAFF
TRBJ2-7 | . | TRBV25-1 | . | TGTGCCAGCAGCGTAGGGCCGGGGAGGACCTACGAGCAGTACTTC | CASSVGPGRTYEQYF
TRBJ1-1 | medium-sized | TRBV11-3 | TRBD1 | TGTGCCAGCAGCCCGGGGACAGGGGTGTTGACTGAAGCTTTCTTT | CASSPGTGVLTEAFF
TRBJ1-3 | . | TRBV18 | TRBD1 | TGTGCCAGCTCACCAGACGGGACAGGGTTCTCTGGAAACACCATATATTTT | CASSPDGTGFSGNTIYF
TRBJ2-5 | many | TRBV11-3 | TRBD2 | TGTGCCAGCAGCCGTAGCGGGGGGAAAGAGACCCAGTACTTC | CASSRSGGKETQYF
TRBJ2-6 | . | TRBV5-1 | . | TGCGCCAGCAGCCAAGGAGGGATTGGGGCCAACGTCCTGACTTTC | CASSQGGIGANVLTF
TRBJ1-6 | . | TRBV30 | TRBD1 | TGTGCCTGTCAGGGGGCGGAATATTCACCCCTCCACTTT | CACQGAEYSPLHF
TRBJ1-4 | . | TRBV19 | . | TGTGCCGCCGGCTCGCGGGGAAGCGTACCTAATGAAAAACTGTTTTTT | CAAGSRGSVPNEKLFF
TRBJ1-6 | . | TRBV1 | . | TGCGCCAGCAGCCAGGAGACAGGTTCCCGATTACCCCTCCACTTT | CASSQETGSRLPLHF
TRBJ2-7 | . | TRBV19 | . | TGTGCCAGTAGTATATTTGGCAGGGGCAACGAGCAGTACTTC | CASSIFGRGNEQYF
TRBJ2-2 | . | TRBV5-4 | . | TGTGCCAGCAGCTTGAGATTTGGGGGGGGCGCCACCGGGGAGCTGTTTTTT | CASSLRFGGGATGELFF
TRBJ1-2 | . | TRBV16 | TRBD1 | TGTGCCAGCAGCCCGAGGACAGGGAACTATGGCTACACCTTC | CASSPRTGNYGYTF
TRBJ1-2 | . | TRBV30 | TRBD1 | TGTGCCTGGAGGGACAGGGGAAATGGCTACACCTTC | CAWRDRGNGYTF
TRBJ1-2 | . | TRBV4-1 | TRBD1 | TGCGCCAGCAGCCAAGGCCCGACTGCCGGACAGGGCTTTGGCTACACCTTC | CASSQGPTAGQGFGYTF
TRBJ2-7 | . | TRBV16 | TRBD1 | TGTGCCAGCAGCCAGGGACAGTTTAACCTTCCCGCCGAGCAGTACTTC | CASSQGQFNLPAEQYF
TRBJ2-5 | . | TRBV12-5 | TRBD1 | TGTGCTAGTGGTTTGGGACGACAGGGAGTGACCCAGTACTTC | CASGLGRQGVTQYF
TRBJ2-3 | . | TRBV29-1 | TRBD2 | TGCAGCGCTAAAGCGGGGCCCAACACAGATACGCAGTATTTT | CSAKAGPNTDTQYF